This T cell receptor beta chain came from a study of shared clonotypes between healthy human individuals. V lost 1 base to trimming and J lost 1 base, with 11 bases between them. This CDR3 has 15 amino acids. Per germline, CDR1 LGHNA and CDR2 YSLEER. CD45RO-negative, CCR7-selected cells formed the naive CD8 fraction, which excluded terminally differentiated effector memory CD45RA+ cells. There were no recent acute infections or vaccinations among the donors, who were healthy HIV-negative adults. DNA at about 210 ng, 25,000 to 35,000 T cell genomes, went into sorted-subset replicate PCRs. This table comes from immunoSEQ multiplex PCR, and its TCRdb copy is limited to in-frame clones, with some not included. The profile shows over 800,000 clones, about 91% of them singletons.

This chain links TRBV4-3 with TRBJ2-7; D ambiguous. The receptor was derived from a man younger than 45 in good health. The sequencing sample was made of naive CD8+ T cells sorted from blood. The CDR3 loop reads CASSQVQGSSYEQYF. CDR3 DNA sequence: TGCGCCAGCAGCCAAGTTCAAGGGTCGTCCTACGAGCAGTACTTC.